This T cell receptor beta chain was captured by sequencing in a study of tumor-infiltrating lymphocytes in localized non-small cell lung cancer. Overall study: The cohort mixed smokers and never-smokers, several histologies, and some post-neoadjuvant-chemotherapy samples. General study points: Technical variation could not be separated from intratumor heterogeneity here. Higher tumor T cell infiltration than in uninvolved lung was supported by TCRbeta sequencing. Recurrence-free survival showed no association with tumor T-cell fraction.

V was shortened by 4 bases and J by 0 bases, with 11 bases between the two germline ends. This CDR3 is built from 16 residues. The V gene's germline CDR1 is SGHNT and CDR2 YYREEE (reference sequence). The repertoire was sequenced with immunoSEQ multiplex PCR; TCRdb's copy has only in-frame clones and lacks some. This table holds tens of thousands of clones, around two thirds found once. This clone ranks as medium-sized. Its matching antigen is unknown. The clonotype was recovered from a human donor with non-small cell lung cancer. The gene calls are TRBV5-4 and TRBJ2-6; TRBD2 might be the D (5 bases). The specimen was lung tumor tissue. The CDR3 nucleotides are TGTGCCAGCAGCCCGGGGTCTCACTCTGGGGCCAACGTCCTGACTTTC. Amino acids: CASSPGSHSGANVLTF.